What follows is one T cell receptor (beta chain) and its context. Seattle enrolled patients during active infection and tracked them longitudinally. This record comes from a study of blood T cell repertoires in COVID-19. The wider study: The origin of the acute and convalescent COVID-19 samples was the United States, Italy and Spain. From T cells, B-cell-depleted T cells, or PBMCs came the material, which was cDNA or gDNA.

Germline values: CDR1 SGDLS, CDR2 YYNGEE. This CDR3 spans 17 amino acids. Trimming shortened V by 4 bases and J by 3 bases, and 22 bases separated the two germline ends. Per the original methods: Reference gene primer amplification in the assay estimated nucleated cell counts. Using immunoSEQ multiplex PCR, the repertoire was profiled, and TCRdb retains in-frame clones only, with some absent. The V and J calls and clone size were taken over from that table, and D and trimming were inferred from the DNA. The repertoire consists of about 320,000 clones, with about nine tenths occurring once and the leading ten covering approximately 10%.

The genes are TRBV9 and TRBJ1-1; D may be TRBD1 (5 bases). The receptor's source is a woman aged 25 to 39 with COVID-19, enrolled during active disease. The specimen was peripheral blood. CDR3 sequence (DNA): TGTGCCAGCAGCCGACAGATGCGCACTCCGGGTTACACTGAAGCTTTCTTT. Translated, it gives CASSRQMRTPGYTEAFF.